A selection of T cell receptor beta chains follows, all from one sample in a study of blood T cell repertoires in COVID-19. The protocol was immunoSEQ multiplex PCR, while the TCRdb copy is restricted to in-frame clones and leaves out a portion. The sample has 150,000 to 200,000 clones, approximately 90% seen once. The sequenced sample consisted of peripheral blood. The source of these receptors is a woman older than 75 in a cohort sampled during active or convalescent COVID-19. Each CDR3 is given with its conserved first and last residue. The D gene is left open where the match is weak. Size tells how often a clone was seen (once, few, many) or the class of an expanded clone, and some rows leave it out.

D | size | J | V | CDR3 | DNA
NA | NA | TRBJ1-2 | TRBV5-4 | CASSLGRVGYGYTF | TGTGCCAGCAGCTTGGGCAGGGTTGGCTATGGCTACACCTTC
NA | NA | TRBJ2-1 | TRBV19 | CASSIRTGENEQFF | TGTGCCAGTAGTATCCGGACTGGGGAGAATGAGCAGTTCTTC
NA | few | TRBJ2-5 | TRBV7-2 | CASSRVGGKETQYF | TGTGCCAGCAGCCGTGTCGGGGGTAAAGAGACCCAGTACTTC
TRBD1 | NA | TRBJ1-5 | TRBV10-3 | CAISADRAGNQPQHF | TGTGCCATCAGTGCGGACAGGGCTGGCAATCAGCCCCAGCATTTT
TRBD1 | NA | TRBJ2-2 | TRBV5-4 | CASSRRDRVTGELFF | TGTGCCAGCAGCAGAAGGGACAGGGTCACCGGGGAGCTGTTTTTT
NA | NA | TRBJ1-1 | TRBV4-3 | CASSQAPTGNTEAFF | TGCGCCAGCAGCCAAGCCCCGACAGGGAACACTGAAGCTTTCTTT
NA | NA | TRBJ2-2 | TRBV10-1 | CASSELRGADTGELFF | TGCGCCAGCAGTGAGTTGCGGGGTGCTGACACCGGGGAGCTGTTTTTT
TRBD2 | NA | TRBJ2-3 | TRBV7-2 | CASSPPGLAGGTDTQYF | TGTGCCAGCAGCCCGCCGGGACTAGCGGGGGGTACAGATACGCAGTATTTT
TRBD1 | once | TRBJ1-4 | TRBV6-5 | CASRKGTANEKLFF | TGTGCCAGCAGAAAGGGGACAGCAAATGAAAAACTGTTTTTT
TRBD1 | NA | TRBJ2-1 | TRBV5-4 | CASSLGQGGRYNEQFF | TGTGCCAGCAGCTTGGGACAGGGGGGGAGGTACAATGAGCAGTTCTTC
TRBD1 | NA | TRBJ1-4 | TRBV19 | CASTDRGQGHEKLFF | TGTGCCAGTACCGATCGGGGACAGGGTCATGAAAAACTGTTTTTT
NA | NA | TRBJ2-1 | TRBV7-2 | CASIRSEHNEQFF | TGTGCCAGCATCCGTAGCGAGCACAATGAGCAGTTCTTC
NA | NA | TRBJ2-3 | TRBV19 | CASSNQGLLTDTQYF | TGTGCCAGTAGTAACCAGGGTCTGCTCACAGATACGCAGTATTTT
TRBD1 | NA | TRBJ2-5 | TRBV27 | CASSLNRDRGRGETQYF | TGTGCCAGCAGTTTAAACCGGGACAGGGGGCGCGGTGAGACCCAGTACTTC
TRBD2 | NA | TRBJ2-2 | TRBV5-1 | CASSSQLAGGPGELFF | TGCGCCAGCAGCTCCCAACTAGCGGGAGGCCCCGGGGAGCTGTTTTTT
NA | NA | TRBJ2-7 | TRBV30 | CAWSVVGRLYEQYF | TGTGCCTGGAGTGTAGTAGGGAGGCTCTACGAGCAGTACTTC
TRBD2 | NA | TRBJ2-5 | TRBV15 | CATSPAGGAGRETQYF | TGTGCCACCAGCCCAGCGGGAGGTGCGGGTAGAGAGACCCAGTACTTC
NA | once | TRBJ1-5 | TRBV2 | CASSAKRSNQPQHF | TGTGCCAGCTCGGCCAAGCGGAGCAATCAGCCCCAGCATTTT
TRBD2 | few | TRBJ2-1 | TRBV4-3 | CASSHFSGGYYNEQFF | TGCGCCAGCAGCCACTTTAGCGGGGGCTACTACAATGAGCAGTTCTTC
TRBD1 | NA | TRBJ1-1 | TRBV2 | CASGQGALASEAFF | TGTGCCAGTGGACAGGGGGCGCTGGCCTCTGAAGCTTTCTTT
NA | NA | TRBJ1-6 | TRBV11-2 | CASSLAQIPGQDSPLHF | TGTGCCAGCAGCTTAGCGCAGATACCGGGACAAGATTCACCCCTCCACTTT
NA | NA | TRBJ1-1 | TRBV6-5 | CASSFSGGWTFF | TGTGCCAGCAGTTTTTCTGGGGGGTGGACTTTCTTT
NA | NA | TRBJ2-7 | TRBV11-2 | CASSLRGLYEQYF | TGTGCCAGCAGCTTACGGGGATTATACGAGCAGTACTTC
NA | NA | TRBJ1-1 | TRBV11-2 | CASSHDLGRARRLNTEAFF | TGTGCCAGCAGCCACGACTTAGGGAGGGCGAGACGCCTGAACACTGAAGCTTTCTTT
TRBD1 | NA | TRBJ1-4 | TRBV5-1 | CASSLRQGEKLFF | TGCGCCAGCAGTCTCCGACAGGGAGAAAAACTGTTTTTT
TRBD1 | NA | TRBJ1-2 | TRBV7-9 | CASSLEGASGYTF | TGTGCCAGCAGCTTAGAGGGGGCGTCAGGCTACACCTTC
NA | once | TRBJ1-3 | TRBV27 | CASSLGGTFGNTIYF | TGTGCCAGCAGTTTAGGCGGGACTTTTGGAAACACCATATATTTT
NA | NA | TRBJ2-7 | TRBV13 | CASSLGAKRRGFYEQYF | TGTGCCAGCAGCTTAGGGGCGAAGAGGAGGGGCTTCTACGAGCAGTACTTC